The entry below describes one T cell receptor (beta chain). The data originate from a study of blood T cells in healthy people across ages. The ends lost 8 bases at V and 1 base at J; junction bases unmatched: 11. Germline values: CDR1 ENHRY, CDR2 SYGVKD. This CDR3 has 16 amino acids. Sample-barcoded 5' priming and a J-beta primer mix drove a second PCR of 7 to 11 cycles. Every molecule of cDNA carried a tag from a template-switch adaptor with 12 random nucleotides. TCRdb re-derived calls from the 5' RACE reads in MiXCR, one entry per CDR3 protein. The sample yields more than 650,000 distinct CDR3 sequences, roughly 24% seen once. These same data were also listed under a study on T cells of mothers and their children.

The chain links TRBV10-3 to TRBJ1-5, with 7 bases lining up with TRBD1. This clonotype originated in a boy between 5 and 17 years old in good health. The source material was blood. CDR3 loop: CAIGGEGAKSNQPQHF. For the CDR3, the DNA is TGTGCCATCGGGGGAGAGGGGGCGAAAAGCAATCAGCCCCAGCATTTT.